One and the same sample provided the 32 T cell receptor beta chains below, sequenced in a study of blood T cell repertoires in COVID-19. Some clones are missing from TCRdb's copy, which holds only in-frame ones; the method was immunoSEQ multiplex PCR. Altogether about 150,000 clones are present, over 75% being singletons, with the ten largest covering over 12%. The specimen was peripheral blood. The receptors come from a woman aged 40 to 49 with acute or convalescent COVID-19.

The chain joins TRBV2 to TRBJ1-2; D is perhaps TRBD1 (5 bases). The CDR3 extends over 17 amino acids. Per the germline V gene, CDR1 is SNHLY and CDR2 is FYNNEI. V lost 0 bases to trimming and J lost 3 bases, with 17 bases between them. CDR3 sequence: CASSEAVVSGGDYGYTF. CDR3 coding DNA: TGTGCCAGCAGTGAAGCGGTGGTTTCTGGGGGGGACTATGGCTACACCTTC.

This clone occurred a few times. The CDR3 nucleotides read TGTGCCAGCAGTTTTTTCGGGAGTTATACCGGGGAGCTGTTTTTT. It encodes CASSFFGSYTGELFF. This chain joins TRBV28 and TRBJ2-2, with a tentative D call TRBD2 (6 bases). V lost 3 bases to trimming and J lost 5 bases, with 13 bases between them. The CDR3 loop spans 15 amino acids. Germline V gene data show CDR1 as MDHEN and CDR2 as SYDVKM.

The chain combines TRBV5-5 with TRBJ2-1; 7 bases line up with TRBD2. Germline CDR1 is SGHKS and CDR2 is YYEKEE (reference sequence). The CDR3 totals 16 residues. V lost 1 base, J lost 2 bases, and 6 bases stayed unmatched. In DNA form, the CDR3 reads TGTGCCAGCAGCTTGTTGGGCGGGAGTACCTACAATGAGCAGTTCTTC. Translated, it gives CASSLLGGSTYNEQFF.

The V gene is TRBV18, the J gene TRBJ1-5; the match to TRBD1 covers 8 bases. In germline, CDR1 is KGHSH, CDR2 LQKENI. CDR3 size: 14 residues. The J segment lost 5 bases and the V segment lost 2 bases, leaving 2 bases of the junction unmatched. CDR3 sequence reads: CASSPSGGDQPQHF. The CDR3 DNA reads TGTGCCAGCTCACCATCAGGGGGCGATCAGCCCCAGCATTTT.

The gene calls are TRBV5-1 and TRBJ2-1; 9 nucleotides align to TRBD2. There are 15 residues in the CDR3. Per germline, CDR1 SGHRS and CDR2 YFSETQ. J was trimmed by 6 bases and V by 3 bases; bases with no gene match: 7. The CDR3 bases are TGCGCCAGCAGCTCCGGGACTAGCTCATTCAATGAGCAGTTCTTC. It yields the protein CASSSGTSSFNEQFF.

The V and J genes are TRBV27 and TRBJ1-5, with D possibly matching TRBD1 (5 bases). V was cut by 4 bases and J by 1 base, with 11 bases left in between. This CDR3 has 15 residues. The germline gives CDR1 MNHEY, CDR2 SMNVEV (reference sequence). Here the CDR3 reads CASSYAGTSNQPQHF. The CDR3 nucleotides are TGTGCCAGCAGTTATGCGGGGACGAGCAATCAGCCCCAGCATTTT.

V gene TRBV6-5 combines with J gene TRBJ2-1; 8 bases fit TRBD2. The V and J ends lost 8 bases and 4 bases, in that order; junction bases with no gene match: 7. Germline-derived CDR1 and CDR2 are MNHEY and SVGAGI. This CDR3 is 14 amino acids long. Written as DNA, the CDR3 is TGTGCCAGCGGATCAGCGGGAGAGTACAATGAGCAGTTCTTC. Its translation: CASGSAGEYNEQFF.

The chain recombines TRBV2 with TRBJ1-2; D is unresolved. The V and J ends lost 7 bases and 8 bases respectively, with 11 bases between them. The CDR3 covers 11 residues. Per germline, CDR1 SNHLY and CDR2 FYNNEI. The CDR3 loop is CASKTRGGYTF. CDR3 in DNA: TGTGCCAGCAAAACAAGAGGAGGCTACACCTTC.

V is TRBV20-1 and J is TRBJ1-6; D is ambiguous. Trimming removed 3 bases from V and 2 bases from J, with 14 bases in between. The CDR3 covers 16 residues. CDR1 DFQATT and CDR2 SNEGSKA come from the germline V gene (reference sequence). CDR3 amino acids: CSASQTPGTYNSPLHF. Written as DNA, the CDR3 is TGCAGTGCTAGTCAAACGCCGGGAACCTATAATTCACCCCTCCACTTT.

CDR3 DNA sequence: TGTGCCAGCAGGGGGCTCCGGGCTGGCGAGCAGTACTTC. It codes for CASRGLRAGEQYF. The chain joins TRBV2 to TRBJ2-7, with D perhaps matching TRBD1 (5 bases). Trimming left V 6 bases short and J 6 bases short, with 15 bases between. Germline-derived CDR1 and CDR2 are SNHLY and FYNNEI. This CDR3 comprises 13 residues.

This chain links TRBV7-9 with TRBJ2-1, with D maybe TRBD1 (5 bases). The germline CDR1 and CDR2 sequences are SEHNR and FQNEAQ (reference sequence). This CDR3 spans 13 amino acids. The V end was cut by 7 bases, the J end by 2 bases, with 9 bases between. The CDR3 sequence is CASNSGTYNEQFF. In DNA, the CDR3 is TGTGCCAGCAACTCAGGGACCTACAATGAGCAGTTCTTC. The complete variable domain, with remaining parts taken from reference TRBV7-9 and TRBJ2-1, reads DTGVSQNPRHKITKRGQNVTFRCDPISEHNRLYWYRQTLGQGPEFLTYFQNEAQLEKSRLLSDRFSAERPKGSFSTLEIQRTEQGDSAMYLCASNSGTYNEQFFGPGTRLTVL.

The V and J genes are TRBV2 and TRBJ1-6; 12 positions match TRBD1. The junction had 4 bases not matched to a gene; V was cut back by 6 bases and J by 7 bases. The CDR3 is 15 residues long. Germline CDR1 is SNHLY and CDR2 is FYNNEI. CDR3: CASRGTGGPNSPLHF. DNA for the CDR3: TGTGCCAGCAGGGGGACAGGGGGCCCGAATTCACCCCTCCACTTT.

The V and J genes are TRBV28 and TRBJ1-5; D may be TRBD1 (5 bases). From germline, CDR1 is MDHEN and CDR2 SYDVKM. V gave up 3 bases and J gave up 3 bases, with 21 bases separating them. CDR3 size: 18 residues. The CDR3 spells CASSFISSERGDNQPQHF. For the CDR3, the DNA is TGTGCCAGCAGTTTCATTTCCTCCGAGCGGGGCGACAATCAGCCCCAGCATTTT. Based on the CDR3 plus reference TRBV28 and TRBJ1-5, the full variable domain is DVKVTQSSRYLVKRTGEKVFLECVQDMDHENMFWYRQDPGLGLRLIYFSYDVKMKEKGDIPEGYSVSREKKERFSLILESASTNQTSMYLCASSFISSERGDNQPQHFGDGTRLSIL.

The gene calls are TRBV12-3 or TRBV12-4 and TRBJ1-6, with D possibly matching TRBD1 (5 bases). The V end was cut by 5 bases, the J end by 7 bases, with 6 bases between. This CDR3 has 12 amino acids. CDR3 protein: CASSRQNSPLHF. In DNA, the CDR3 is TGTGCCAGCAGTCGACAGAATTCACCCCTCCACTTT.

V gene TRBV7-3 combines with J gene TRBJ1-1; the match to TRBD1 covers 9 bases. The germline V gene encodes CDR1 SGHTA and CDR2 FQGTGA. Germline trimming cut 5 bases from V and 5 bases from J; bases unmatched to any gene: 6. This CDR3 spans 14 amino acids. The CDR3 region has the DNA TGTGCCAGCAGCCTACAGGGGGCTGGGACTGAAGCTTTCTTT. As protein: CASSLQGAGTEAFF. Full variable domain (outside the CDR3, taken from reference TRBV7-3 and TRBJ1-1): GAGVSQTPSNKVTEKGKYVELRCDPISGHTALYWYRQSLGQGPEFLIYFQGTGAADDSGLPNDRFFAVRPEGSVSTLKIQRTERGDSAVYLCASSLQGAGTEAFFGQGTRLTVV.

This chain links TRBV28 with TRBJ1-2; TRBD1 is a possible D gene (5 bases). This CDR3 contains 14 residues. Trimming removed 4 bases from V and 3 bases from J, with 12 bases in between. The germline CDR1 and CDR2 sequences are MDHEN and SYDVKM. The CDR3 region has the DNA TGTGCCAGCAGTTCACCCACAGGAGACTATGGCTACACCTTC. This translates into CASSSPTGDYGYTF.

The chain is built from TRBV12-3 or TRBV12-4 and TRBJ2-3; TRBD1 aligns across 7 bases. The CDR3 is 10 residues long. V gave up 10 bases and J gave up 9 bases; unmatched junction bases: 4. CDR3 amino acids: CATGQETQYF. CDR3 in DNA: TGTGCCACTGGACAGGAAACGCAGTATTTT.

This rearrangement joins TRBV7-3 to TRBJ2-1; 8 bases line up with TRBD2. The CDR3 is 12 amino acids. The germline V gene encodes CDR1 SGHTA and CDR2 FQGTGA. V trimming: 4 bases; J trimming: 9 bases; junction bases outside the gene matches: 2. DNA for the CDR3: TGTGCCAGCAGCTCGAGCGGGGGTGAGCAGTTCTTC. Its translation is CASSSSGGEQFF.

The genes are TRBV6-2 or TRBV6-3 and TRBJ2-3, with 8 bases matching TRBD2. J lost 5 bases, V lost 0 bases, and 10 bases had no gene match. Germline CDR1 and CDR2: MNHEY and SVGEGT. There are 17 residues in the CDR3. The CDR3 region is CASSYSLDGGALDTQYF. Written as DNA, the CDR3 is TGTGCCAGCAGTTACTCTCTGGACGGGGGGGCGTTAGATACGCAGTATTTT.

The chain is built from TRBV3-1 (or the pseudogene TRBV3-2) and TRBJ1-6, with TRBD1 matching over 8 bases. The CDR3 runs 18 residues. V dropped 4 bases and J dropped 3; count of bases not matched to a gene: 11. Germline CDR1 is LGHDT and CDR2 is YNNKEL (reference sequence). DNA of the CDR3: TGTGCCAGCAGCCCATCCGGGCAGGGGGCTTTCTATAATTCACCCCTCCACTTT. This translates into CASSPSGQGAFYNSPLHF.

J is TRBJ1-3 and V is TRBV7-2; tentatively, D is TRBD1 (6 bases). V lost 5 bases and J 0 bases, leaving 14 bases between the germline ends. The germline V gene encodes CDR1 SGHTA and CDR2 FQGNSA. This CDR3 is built from 16 residues. Here the CDR3 reads CASSPRQASSGNTIYF. CDR3 DNA: TGTGCCAGCAGCCCCCGACAGGCGAGCTCTGGAAACACCATATATTTT. Using reference TRBV7-2 and TRBJ1-3 for the parts outside the CDR3, the full variable domain is GAGVSQSPSNKVTEKGKDVELRCDPISGHTALYWYRQSLGQGLEFLIYFQGNSAPDKSGLPSDRFSAERTGGSVSTLTIQRTQQEDSAVYLCASSPRQASSGNTIYFGEGSWLTVV.

This sequence joins TRBV9 and TRBJ1-2; tentative D call: TRBD1 (6 bases). CDR1 and CDR2 from the germline V gene are SGDLS and YYNGEE. Trimming shortened V by 0 bases and J by 4 bases, and 19 bases separated the two germline ends. CDR3 length: 17 amino acids. The DNA for the CDR3 is TGTGCCAGCAGCGTAGTAGCTAACCAGGGGTCCCTCTATGGCTACACCTTC. Its protein product is CASSVVANQGSLYGYTF.

This clone has a single count. The CDR3 reads CASILNAGGELFF. CDR3 DNA sequence: TGTGCCAGCATTCTTAATGCAGGCGGGGAGCTGTTTTTT. The chain has TRBV28 and TRBJ2-2; D call uncertain. In germline, CDR1 is MDHEN, CDR2 SYDVKM. The CDR3 totals 13 residues. V lost 7 bases, J lost 7 bases, and 13 bases lay in between.

The rearrangement joins TRBV28 to TRBJ1-6; no clear D gene. Per germline, CDR1 MDHEN and CDR2 SYDVKM. CDR3 length: 16 amino acids. The V end was cut by 2 bases, the J end by 8 bases, with 16 bases between. The CDR3 nucleotides read TGTGCCAGCAGTTTAGTAGGGTACAGAGGGTATTCACCCCTCCACTTT. Its translation is CASSLVGYRGYSPLHF.

The chain carries TRBV19 and TRBJ1-1; unclear D gene. The CDR3 has 12 amino acids. From germline, CDR1 is LNHDA and CDR2 SQIVND (reference sequence). Trimming removed 6 bases at V and 2 bases at J, with 7 bases between. The CDR3 bases are TGTGCCAGTAGGTTCCGTAACACTGAAGCTTTCTTT. This encodes CASRFRNTEAFF. Filled out from reference TRBV19 and TRBJ1-1, the complete variable domain reads DGGITQSPKYLFRKEGQNVTLSCEQNLNHDAMYWYRQDPGQGLRLIYYSQIVNDFQKGDIAEGYSVSREKKESFPLTVTSAQKNPTAFYLCASRFRNTEAFFGQGTRLTVV.

The chain recombines TRBV15 with TRBJ1-1; the D is unclear. V gave up 5 bases and J gave up 0 bases, with 13 bases separating them. The CDR3 sequence is 15 residues long. Germline V gene data show CDR1 as LNHNV and CDR2 as YYDKDF (reference sequence). In nucleotides, the CDR3 is TGTGCCACCAGCGAAGTGACACGTATGAACACTGAAGCTTTCTTT. Translation gives CATSEVTRMNTEAFF.

This chain connects TRBV15 to TRBJ2-7; 7 nucleotides match TRBD1. Germline CDR1 reads LNHNV; CDR2 reads YYDKDF (reference sequence). The V segment lost 4 bases and the J segment 2 bases; nucleotides outside the gene matches: 2. The CDR3 totals 13 residues. The DNA for the CDR3 is TGTGCCACCAGCAAAGACAGGGCCTACGAGCAGTACTTC. Protein: CATSKDRAYEQYF.

The rearrangement uses TRBV5-1 and TRBJ2-2; D may be TRBD1 (7 bases). Germline V CDR1 and CDR2: SGHRS, YFSETQ. The V gene lost 4 bases and the J gene lost 2 bases, with 15 bases spanning the gap. This CDR3 is built from 16 residues. This CDR3 reads CASSPGDRLNTGELFF. CDR3 DNA: TGCGCCAGCAGCCCGGGGGACAGACTAAACACCGGGGAGCTGTTTTTT.

The chain joins TRBV27 to TRBJ1-2, with 7 positions matching TRBD1. The CDR3 extends over 16 amino acids. CDR1 and CDR2 (germline): MNHEY, SMNVEV (reference sequence). The ends lost 0 bases at V and 2 bases at J; junction bases unmatched: 6. CDR3 amino acids: CASSLSRTGGNYGYTF. The CDR3 DNA reads as TGTGCCAGCAGTTTATCCCGGACAGGTGGAAACTATGGCTACACCTTC.

The V and J genes are TRBV9 and TRBJ2-1, with D tentatively TRBD2 (6 bases). V was shortened by 1 base and J by 11 bases, with 13 bases between the two germline ends. Germline loops: CDR1 SGDLS, CDR2 YYNGEE. The CDR3 is 13 residues long. The CDR3 loop is CASSVSGPGKQFF. The CDR3 DNA reads TGTGCCAGCAGCGTAAGCGGGCCGGGTAAGCAGTTCTTC.

The chain is built from TRBV9 and TRBJ1-1; 11 bases match TRBD1. Trimming at V came to 4 bases and at J to 4 bases, leaving 6 bases not matched to a gene. There are 15 residues in the CDR3. CDR1 SGDLS and CDR2 YYNGEE come from the germline V gene. CDR3 bases: TGTGCCAGCAGCACCCGGACAGGGGGCGTCACTGAAGCTTTCTTT. Amino acids: CASSTRTGGVTEAFF.

The V call is TRBV7-9, the J call TRBJ1-1; maybe TRBD1 (5 bases). Looked up from germline, CDR1 is SEHNR and CDR2 is FQNEAQ (reference sequence). The CDR3 covers 14 residues. Trimming cost V 3 bases and J 3 bases, with 11 bases left between them. The CDR3, as DNA: TGTGCCAGCAGCTTCGGGACTATTGACACTGAAGCTTTCTTT. Translating gives CASSFGTIDTEAFF.